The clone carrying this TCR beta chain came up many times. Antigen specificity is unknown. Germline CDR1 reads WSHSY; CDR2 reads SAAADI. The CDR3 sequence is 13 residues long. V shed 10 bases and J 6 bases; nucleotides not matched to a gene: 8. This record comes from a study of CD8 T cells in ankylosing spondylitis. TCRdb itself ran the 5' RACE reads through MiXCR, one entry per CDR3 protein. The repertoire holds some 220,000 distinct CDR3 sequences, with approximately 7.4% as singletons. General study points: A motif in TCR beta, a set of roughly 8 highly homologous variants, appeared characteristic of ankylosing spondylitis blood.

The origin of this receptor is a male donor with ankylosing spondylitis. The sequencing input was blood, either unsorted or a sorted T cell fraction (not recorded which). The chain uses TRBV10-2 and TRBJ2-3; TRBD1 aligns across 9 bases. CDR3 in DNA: TGCGCCACCCGGGACAGGGCTTTTGATACGCAGTATTTT. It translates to CATRDRAFDTQYF.